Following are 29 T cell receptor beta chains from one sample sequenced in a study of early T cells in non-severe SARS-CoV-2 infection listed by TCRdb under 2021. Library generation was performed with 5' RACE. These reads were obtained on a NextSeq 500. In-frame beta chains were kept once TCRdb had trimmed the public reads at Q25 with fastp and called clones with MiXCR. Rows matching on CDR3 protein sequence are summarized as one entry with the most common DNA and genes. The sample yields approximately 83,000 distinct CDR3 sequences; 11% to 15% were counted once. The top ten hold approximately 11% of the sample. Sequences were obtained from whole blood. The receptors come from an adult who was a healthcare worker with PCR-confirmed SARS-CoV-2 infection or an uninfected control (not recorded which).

Here the CDR3 reads CSVAHKGGVYEQYF. The CDR3, as DNA: TGCAGCGTTGCCCACAAGGGAGGAGTTTACGAGCAGTACTTC. J is TRBJ2-7 and V is TRBV29-1; D may be TRBD2 (6 bases). The V end was cut by 4 bases, the J end by 4 bases, with 17 bases between. The CDR3 has 14 amino acids. Germline V CDR1 and CDR2: SQVTM, ANQGSEA.

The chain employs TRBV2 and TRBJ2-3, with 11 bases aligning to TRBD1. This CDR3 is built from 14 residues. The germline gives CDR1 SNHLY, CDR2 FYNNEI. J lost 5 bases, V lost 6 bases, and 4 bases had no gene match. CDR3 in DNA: TGTGCCAGCAGGGGGACAGGGGGAGGAGATACGCAGTATTTT. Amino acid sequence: CASRGTGGGDTQYF.

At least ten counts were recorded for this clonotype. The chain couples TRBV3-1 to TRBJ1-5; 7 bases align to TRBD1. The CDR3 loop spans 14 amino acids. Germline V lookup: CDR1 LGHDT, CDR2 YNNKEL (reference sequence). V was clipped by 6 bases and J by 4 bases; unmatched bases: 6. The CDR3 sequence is CASSPGQSNQPQHF. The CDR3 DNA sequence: TGTGCCAGCAGTCCGGGACAGTCTAATCAGCCCCAGCATTTT.

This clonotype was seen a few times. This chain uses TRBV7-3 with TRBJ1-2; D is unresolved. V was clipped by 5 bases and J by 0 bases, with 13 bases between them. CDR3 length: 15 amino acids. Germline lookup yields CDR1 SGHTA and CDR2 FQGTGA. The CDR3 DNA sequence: TGTGCCAGCAGCCCGGATGGACCCTCTAACTATGGCTACACCTTC. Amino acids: CASSPDGPSNYGYTF.

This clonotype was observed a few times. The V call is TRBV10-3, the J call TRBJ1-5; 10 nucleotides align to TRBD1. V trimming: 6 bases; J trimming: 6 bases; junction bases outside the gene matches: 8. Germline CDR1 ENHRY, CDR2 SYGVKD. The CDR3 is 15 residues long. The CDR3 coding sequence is TGTGCCATCAGGGGGGGACAGGGGTTTGGTCAGCCCCAGCATTTT. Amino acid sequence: CAIRGGQGFGQPQHF.

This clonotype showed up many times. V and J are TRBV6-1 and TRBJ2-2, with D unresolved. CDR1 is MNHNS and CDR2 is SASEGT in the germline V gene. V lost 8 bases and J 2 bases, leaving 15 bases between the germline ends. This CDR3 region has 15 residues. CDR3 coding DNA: TGTGCCAGCCAAATTCTCCGAACCAACACCGGGGAGCTGTTTTTT. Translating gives CASQILRTNTGELFF.

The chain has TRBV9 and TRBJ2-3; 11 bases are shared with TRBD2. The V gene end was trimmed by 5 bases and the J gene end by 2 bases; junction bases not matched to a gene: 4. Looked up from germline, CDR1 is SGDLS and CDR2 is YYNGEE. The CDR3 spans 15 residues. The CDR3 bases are TGTGCCAGCAGGCTGACTAGCGGGGACACAGATACGCAGTATTTT. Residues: CASRLTSGDTDTQYF.

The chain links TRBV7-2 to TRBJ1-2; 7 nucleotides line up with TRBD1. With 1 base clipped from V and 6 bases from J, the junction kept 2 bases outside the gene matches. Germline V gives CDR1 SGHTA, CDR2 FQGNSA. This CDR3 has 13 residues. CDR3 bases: TGTGCCAGCAGCTTAGTACAGGGGAATGGCTACACCTTC. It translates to CASSLVQGNGYTF. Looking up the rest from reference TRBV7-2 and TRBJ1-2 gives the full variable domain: GAGVSQSPSNKVTEKGKDVELRCDPISGHTALYWYRQSLGQGLEFLIYFQGNSAPDKSGLPSDRFSAERTGGSVSTLTIQRTQQEDSAVYLCASSLVQGNGYTFGSGTRLTVV.

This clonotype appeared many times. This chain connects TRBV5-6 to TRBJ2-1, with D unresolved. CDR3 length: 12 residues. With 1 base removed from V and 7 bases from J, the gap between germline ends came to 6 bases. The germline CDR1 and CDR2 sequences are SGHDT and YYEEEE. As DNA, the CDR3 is TGTGCCAGCAGCTTGAACAGAAATGAGCAGTTCTTC. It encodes CASSLNRNEQFF.

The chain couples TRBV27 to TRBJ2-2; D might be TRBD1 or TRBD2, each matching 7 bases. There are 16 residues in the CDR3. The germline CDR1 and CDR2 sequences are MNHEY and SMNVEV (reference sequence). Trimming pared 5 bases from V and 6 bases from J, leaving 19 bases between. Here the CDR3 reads CASSQISGRGPGELFF. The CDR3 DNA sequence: TGTGCCAGCAGTCAAATCTCAGGGAGGGGGCCCGGGGAGCTGTTTTTT.

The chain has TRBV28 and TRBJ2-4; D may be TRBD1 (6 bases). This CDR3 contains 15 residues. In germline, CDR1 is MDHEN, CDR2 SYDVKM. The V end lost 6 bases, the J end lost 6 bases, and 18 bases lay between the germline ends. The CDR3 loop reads CASSLGVTGRNIQYF. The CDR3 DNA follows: TGTGCCAGCAGCCTGGGGGTTACAGGGAGAAACATTCAGTACTTC.

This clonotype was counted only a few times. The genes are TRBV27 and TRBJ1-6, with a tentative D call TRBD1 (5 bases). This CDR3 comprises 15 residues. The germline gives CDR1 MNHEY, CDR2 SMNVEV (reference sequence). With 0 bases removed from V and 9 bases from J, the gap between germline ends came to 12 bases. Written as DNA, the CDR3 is TGTGCCAGCAGTTTATCAGGGGCCGCAGTTTCACCCCTCCACTTT. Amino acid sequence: CASSLSGAAVSPLHF.

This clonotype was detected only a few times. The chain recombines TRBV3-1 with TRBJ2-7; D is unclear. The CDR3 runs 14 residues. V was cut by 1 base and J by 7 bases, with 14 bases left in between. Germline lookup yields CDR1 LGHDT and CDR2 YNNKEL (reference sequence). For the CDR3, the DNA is TGTGCCAGCAGCCAAGGCCCTTCGGTGGGGGAGCAGTACTTC. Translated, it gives CASSQGPSVGEQYF.

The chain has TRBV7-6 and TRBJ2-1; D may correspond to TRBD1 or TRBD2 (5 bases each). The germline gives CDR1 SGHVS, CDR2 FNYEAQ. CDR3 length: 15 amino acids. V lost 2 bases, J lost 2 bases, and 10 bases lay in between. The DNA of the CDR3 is TGTGCCAGCAGCTTAATGAGGGACCCCTACAATGAGCAGTTCTTC. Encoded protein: CASSLMRDPYNEQFF. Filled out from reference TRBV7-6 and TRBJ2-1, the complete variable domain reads GAGVSQSPRYKVTKRGQDVALRCDPISGHVSLYWYRQALGQGPEFLTYFNYEAQQDKSGLPNDRFSAERPEGSISTLTIQRTEQRDSAMYRCASSLMRDPYNEQFFGPGTRLTVL.

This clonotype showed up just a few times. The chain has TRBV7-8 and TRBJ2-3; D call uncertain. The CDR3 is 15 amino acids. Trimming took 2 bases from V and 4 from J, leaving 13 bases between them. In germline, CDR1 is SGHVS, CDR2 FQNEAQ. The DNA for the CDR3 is TGTGCCAGCAGCTTACTCTCTGGATCCTCAGATACGCAGTATTTT. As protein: CASSLLSGSSDTQYF.

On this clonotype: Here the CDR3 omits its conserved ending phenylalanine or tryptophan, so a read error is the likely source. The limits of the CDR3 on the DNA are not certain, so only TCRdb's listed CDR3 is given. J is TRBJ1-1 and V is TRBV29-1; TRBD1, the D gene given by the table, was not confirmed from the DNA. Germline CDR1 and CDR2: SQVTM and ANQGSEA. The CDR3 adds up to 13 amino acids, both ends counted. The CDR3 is CSVTGGGSTEAFL.

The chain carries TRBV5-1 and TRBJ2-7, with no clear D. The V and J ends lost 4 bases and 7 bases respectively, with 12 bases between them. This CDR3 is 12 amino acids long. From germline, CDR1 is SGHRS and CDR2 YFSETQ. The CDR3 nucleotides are TGCGCCAGCAGCCCCTGGACCGGGGAGCAGTACTTC. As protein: CASSPWTGEQYF. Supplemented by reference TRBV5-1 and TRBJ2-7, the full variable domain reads KAGVTQTPRYLIKTRGQQVTLSCSPISGHRSVSWYQQTPGQGLQFLFEYFSETQRNKGNFPGRFSGRQFSNSRSEMNVSTLELGDSALYLCASSPWTGEQYFGPGTRLTVT.

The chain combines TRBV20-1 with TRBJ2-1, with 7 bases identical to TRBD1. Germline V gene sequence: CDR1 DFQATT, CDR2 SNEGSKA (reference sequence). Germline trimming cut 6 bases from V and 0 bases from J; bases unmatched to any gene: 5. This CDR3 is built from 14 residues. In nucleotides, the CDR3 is TGCAGTGCAACTAGACAGGGCTCCTACAATGAGCAGTTCTTC. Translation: CSATRQGSYNEQFF.

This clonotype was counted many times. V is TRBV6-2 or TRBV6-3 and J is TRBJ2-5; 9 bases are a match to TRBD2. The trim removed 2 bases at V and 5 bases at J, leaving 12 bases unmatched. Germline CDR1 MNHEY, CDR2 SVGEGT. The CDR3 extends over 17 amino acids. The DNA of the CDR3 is TGTGCCAGCAGTTACCCCCTCGTTGGCGGGGGGGCGGAGACCCAGTACTTC. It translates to CASSYPLVGGGAETQYF.

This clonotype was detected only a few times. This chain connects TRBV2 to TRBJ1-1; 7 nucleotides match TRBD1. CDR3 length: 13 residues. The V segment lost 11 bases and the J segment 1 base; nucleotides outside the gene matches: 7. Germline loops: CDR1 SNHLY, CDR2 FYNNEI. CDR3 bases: TGTGCCGGACAGGATAACAAGAACACTGAAGCTTTCTTT. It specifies CAGQDNKNTEAFF.

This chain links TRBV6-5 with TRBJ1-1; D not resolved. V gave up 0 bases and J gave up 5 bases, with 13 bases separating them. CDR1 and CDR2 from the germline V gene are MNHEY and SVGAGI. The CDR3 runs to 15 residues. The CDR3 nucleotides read TGTGCCAGCAGTTACTCGTATTCGGGATGGACTGAAGCTTTCTTT. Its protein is CASSYSYSGWTEAFF.

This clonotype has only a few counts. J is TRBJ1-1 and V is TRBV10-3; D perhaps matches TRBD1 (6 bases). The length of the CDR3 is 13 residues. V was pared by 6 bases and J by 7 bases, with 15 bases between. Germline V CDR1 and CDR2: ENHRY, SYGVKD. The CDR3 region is CAIREARTDEAFF. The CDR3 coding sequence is TGTGCCATCAGGGAGGCGCGGACAGATGAAGCTTTCTTT.

The CDR3 reads CASGLTPPGALTDTQYF. CDR3 coding DNA: TGTGCTAGTGGTTTGACCCCTCCGGGAGCGCTCACAGATACGCAGTATTTT. This chain joins TRBV12-5 and TRBJ2-3, with D tentatively TRBD2 (6 bases). Trimming pared 2 bases from V and 2 bases from J, leaving 17 bases between. CDR1 is LGHNT, CDR2 FRNRAP, per germline. CDR3 size: 17 residues.

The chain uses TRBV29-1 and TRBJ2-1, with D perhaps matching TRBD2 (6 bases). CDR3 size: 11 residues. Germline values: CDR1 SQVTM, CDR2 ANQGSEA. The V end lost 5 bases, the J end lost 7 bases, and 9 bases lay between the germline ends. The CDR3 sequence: CSVTLANEQFF. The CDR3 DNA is TGCAGCGTTACCCTAGCGAATGAGCAGTTCTTC.

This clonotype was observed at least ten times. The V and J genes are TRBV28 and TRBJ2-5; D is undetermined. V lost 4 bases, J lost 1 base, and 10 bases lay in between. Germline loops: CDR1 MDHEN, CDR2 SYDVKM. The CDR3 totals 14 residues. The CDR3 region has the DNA TGTGCCAGCAGTTCCTCAAAAATCCAAGAGACCCAGTACTTC. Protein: CASSSSKIQETQYF.

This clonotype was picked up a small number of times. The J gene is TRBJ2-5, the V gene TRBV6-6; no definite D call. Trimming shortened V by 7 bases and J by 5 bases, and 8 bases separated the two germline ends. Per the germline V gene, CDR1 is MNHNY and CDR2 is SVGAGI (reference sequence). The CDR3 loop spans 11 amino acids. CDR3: CASTSRETQYF. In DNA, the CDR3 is TGTGCCAGCACCTCGCGGGAGACCCAGTACTTC.

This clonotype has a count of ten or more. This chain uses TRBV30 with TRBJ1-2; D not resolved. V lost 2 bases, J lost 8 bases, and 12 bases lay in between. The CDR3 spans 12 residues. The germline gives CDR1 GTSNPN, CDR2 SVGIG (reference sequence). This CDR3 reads CAWSTGSPGYTF. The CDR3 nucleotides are TGTGCCTGGAGTACGGGTTCCCCCGGCTACACCTTC.

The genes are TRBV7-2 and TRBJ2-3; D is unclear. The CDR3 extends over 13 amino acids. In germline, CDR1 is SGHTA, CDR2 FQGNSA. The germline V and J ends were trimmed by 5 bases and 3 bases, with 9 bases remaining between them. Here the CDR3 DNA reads TGTGCCAGCAGCAGCTACGGAACAGATACGCAGTATTTT. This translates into CASSSYGTDTQYF.

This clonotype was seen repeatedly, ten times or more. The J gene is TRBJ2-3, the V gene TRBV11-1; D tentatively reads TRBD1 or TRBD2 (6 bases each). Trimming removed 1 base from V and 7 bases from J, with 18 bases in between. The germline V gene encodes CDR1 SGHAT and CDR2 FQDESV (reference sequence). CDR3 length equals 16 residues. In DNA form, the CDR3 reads TGTGCCAGCAGCTTAGAATCCCTGGGGGGCCGGAATACGCAGTATTTT. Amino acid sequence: CASSLESLGGRNTQYF. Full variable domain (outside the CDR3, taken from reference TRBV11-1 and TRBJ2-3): EAEVAQSPRYKITEKSQAVAFWCDPISGHATLYWYRQILGQGPELLVQFQDESVVDDSQLPKDRFSAERLKGVDSTLKIQPAELGDSAMYLCASSLESLGGRNTQYFGPGTRLTVL.